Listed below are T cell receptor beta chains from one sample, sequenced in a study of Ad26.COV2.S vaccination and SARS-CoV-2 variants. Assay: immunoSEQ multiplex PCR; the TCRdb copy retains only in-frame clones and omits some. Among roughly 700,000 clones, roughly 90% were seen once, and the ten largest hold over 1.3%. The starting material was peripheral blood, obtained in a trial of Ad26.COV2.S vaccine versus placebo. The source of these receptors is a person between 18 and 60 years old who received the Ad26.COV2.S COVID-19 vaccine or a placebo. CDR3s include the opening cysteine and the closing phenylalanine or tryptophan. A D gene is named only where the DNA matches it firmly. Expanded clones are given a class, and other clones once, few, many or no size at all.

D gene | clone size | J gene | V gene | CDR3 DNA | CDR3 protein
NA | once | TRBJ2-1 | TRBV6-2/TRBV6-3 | TGTGCCAGCACCCCACCCTCGTTTGAGCAGTTCTTC | CASTPPSFEQFF
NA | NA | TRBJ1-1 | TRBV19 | TGTGCCAGTAGTATAGATCAGATTGGGATGAACACTGAAGCTTTCTTT | CASSIDQIGMNTEAFF
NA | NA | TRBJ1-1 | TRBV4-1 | TGCGCCAGCAGCCAAGACGACAGAATGAACACTGAAGCTTTCTTT | CASSQDDRMNTEAFF
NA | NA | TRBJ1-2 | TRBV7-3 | TGTGCCAGCAGCCCTAAAGGTCCAAACGACTATGGCTACACCTTC | CASSPKGPNDYGYTF
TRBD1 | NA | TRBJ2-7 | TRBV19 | TGTGCCAGTAGTCCCCGGGACAGGGCCCACGAGCAGTACTTC | CASSPRDRAHEQYF
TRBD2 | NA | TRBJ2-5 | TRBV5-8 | TGTGCCAGCAGCTTCGGTAGCGGGAGGGCCCCTAAAAGTGCCCAGTACTTC | CASSFGSGRAPKSAQYF
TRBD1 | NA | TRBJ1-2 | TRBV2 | TGTGCCAGCAGTGTTAAAAGGACAGGGGTCGGCTACACCTTC | CASSVKRTGVGYTF
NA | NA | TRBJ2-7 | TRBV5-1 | TGCGCCAGCAGCTTCCAAAACTCCTACGAGCAGTACTTC | CASSFQNSYEQYF
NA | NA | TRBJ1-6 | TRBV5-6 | TGTGCCAGCAGCTTGGCCGGGGTTTATAATTCACCCCTCCACTTT | CASSLAGVYNSPLHF
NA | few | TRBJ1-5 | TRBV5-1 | TGCGCCAGCAGCCCTGAGGGCAATCAGCCCCAGCATTTT | CASSPEGNQPQHF
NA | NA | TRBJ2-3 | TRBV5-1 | TGCGCCAGCAGCTTGGACCCGACAGATACGCAGTATTTT | CASSLDPTDTQYF
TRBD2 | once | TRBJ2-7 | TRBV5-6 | TGTGCCAGCAGCTTGGACTCCCCCAGACTAGCGGGATTAAAGCAGTACTTC | CASSLDSPRLAGLKQYF
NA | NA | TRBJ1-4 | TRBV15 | TGTGCCACCAGCCCACGAATGAACGAAAAACTGTTTTTT | CATSPRMNEKLFF
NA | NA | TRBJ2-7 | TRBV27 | TGTGCCAGCGGGGCAGCGACCTCCTCCTACGAGCAGTACTTC | CASGAATSSYEQYF
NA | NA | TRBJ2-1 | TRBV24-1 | TGTGCCACCAGCTCCTCTCAGCGGAACAATGAGCAGTTCTTC | CATSSSQRNNEQFF
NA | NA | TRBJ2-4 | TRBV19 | TGTGCCAGTAGGAGGGAAAACATTCAGTACTTC | CASRRENIQYF
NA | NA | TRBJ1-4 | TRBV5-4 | TGTGCCAGCAGCTTGCAAGGGGCGGATGAAAAACTGTTTTTT | CASSLQGADEKLFF
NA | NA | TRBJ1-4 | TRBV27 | TGTGCCAGCAGAAAACAGGGTATAAGTGAAAAACTGTTTTTT | CASRKQGISEKLFF
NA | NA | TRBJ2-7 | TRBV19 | TGTGCCAGTAGCACTAAACAGGGTCCCCCACCCTACGAGCAGTACTTC | CASSTKQGPPPYEQYF
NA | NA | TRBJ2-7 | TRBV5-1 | TGCGCCAGCAGGATTAGCACAGCTTACGAGCAGTACTTC | CASRISTAYEQYF
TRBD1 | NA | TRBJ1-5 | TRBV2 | TGTGCCAGCAGTTGGACAGGGATGAGCAATCAGCCCCAGCATTTT | CASSWTGMSNQPQHF
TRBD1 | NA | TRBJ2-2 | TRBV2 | TGTGCCAGCAGCAAAGGTGGACAGGGGGTAGCCGGGGAGCTGTTTTTT | CASSKGGQGVAGELFF
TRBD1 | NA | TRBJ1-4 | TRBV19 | TGTGCCAGTAGTCGACAGGGAACTAATGAAAAACTGTTTTTT | CASSRQGTNEKLFF
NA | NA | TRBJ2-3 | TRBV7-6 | TGTGCCAGCGGCCGGCGACTAACCACAGATACGCAGTATTTT | CASGRRLTTDTQYF
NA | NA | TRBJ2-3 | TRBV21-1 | TGTGCCACCGTGGCAGGGGGCTTGATTGGCACAGATACGCAGTATTTT | CATVAGGLIGTDTQYF
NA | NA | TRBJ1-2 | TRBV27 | TGTGCCAGCAGGCCCCAGGGGCTAGCGGTTGGCTACACCTTC | CASRPQGLAVGYTF
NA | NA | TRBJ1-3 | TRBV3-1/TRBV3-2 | TGTGCCAGCAGTTTCGGCGGGGAATATGGAAACACCATATATTTT | CASSFGGEYGNTIYF
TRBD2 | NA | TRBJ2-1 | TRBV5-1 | TGCGCCAGCGGTAGCGGGGGGGCCGTGAATGAGCAGTTCTTC | CASGSGGAVNEQFF
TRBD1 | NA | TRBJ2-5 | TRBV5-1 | TGCGCCAGCAGCCGGGACAGCCCGGGGAGAGAGACCCAGTACTTC | CASSRDSPGRETQYF
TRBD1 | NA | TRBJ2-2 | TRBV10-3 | TGTGCCATCACTCCGGGACAGGGGGCCGGCGGGGAGCTGTTTTTT | CAITPGQGAGGELFF
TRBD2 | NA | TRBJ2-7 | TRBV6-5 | TGTGCCAGCAGTTACTCCCTAGCGGTAAGCTACGAGCAGTACTTC | CASSYSLAVSYEQYF
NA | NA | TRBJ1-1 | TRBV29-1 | TGCAGCGTTGAATTGGCATGGACCGCGCATTTCTTT | CSVELAWTAHFF
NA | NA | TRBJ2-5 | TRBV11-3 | TGTGCCAGCAGCTTATGGTACCAAGAGACCCAGTACTTC | CASSLWYQETQYF
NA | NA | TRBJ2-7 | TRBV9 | TGTGCCAGCAGCGTAGCTACTGGCAGGACCTACGAGCAGTACTTC | CASSVATGRTYEQYF
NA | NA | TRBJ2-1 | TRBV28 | TGTGCCAGCATGACGGCCAGCTCCTACAATGAGCAGTTCTTC | CASMTASSYNEQFF
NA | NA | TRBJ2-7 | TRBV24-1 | TGTGCCACCAGTGATGCTAATCAATACGAGCAGTACTTC | CATSDANQYEQYF
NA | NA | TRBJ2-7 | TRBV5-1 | TGCGCCAGCAGCTTGGTAACCGCGGAAGGGAAGCAGTACTTC | CASSLVTAEGKQYF
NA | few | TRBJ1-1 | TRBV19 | TGTGCCAGTAGTATAAGGGGGAACACTGAAGCTTTCTTT | CASSIRGNTEAFF
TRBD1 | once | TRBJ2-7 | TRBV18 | TGTGCCAGCTCACGCGACAGGGGCGGCGAGCAGTACTTC | CASSRDRGGEQYF
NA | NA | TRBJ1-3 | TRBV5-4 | TGTGCCAGCAGCAAGCCTGGGACTACCTCTGGAAACACCATATATTTT | CASSKPGTTSGNTIYF
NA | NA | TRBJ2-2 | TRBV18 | TGTGCCAGCTCACCGGATGGGACCTTCGGATGGCTGTTTTTT | CASSPDGTFGWLFF
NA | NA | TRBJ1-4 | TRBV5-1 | TGCGCCAGCAGCTCCAGTGGAAATGAAAAACTGTTTTTT | CASSSSGNEKLFF
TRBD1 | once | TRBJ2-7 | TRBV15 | TGTGCCACCAGCAATGTCCGGGACAGGGTCTCCTACGAGCAGTACTTC | CATSNVRDRVSYEQYF
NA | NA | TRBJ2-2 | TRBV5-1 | TGCGCCAGCAGACGTTCGGATAGCACCGGGGAGCTGTTTTTT | CASRRSDSTGELFF
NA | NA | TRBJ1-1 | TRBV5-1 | TGCGCCAGCAGCTTTGGGGCCTCCGCTGGGAACACTGAAGCTTTCTTT | CASSFGASAGNTEAFF
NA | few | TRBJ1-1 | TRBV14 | TGTGCCAGCAGCCAGGCAACAGCAGGAGCTTTCTTT | CASSQATAGAFF